This is a list of T cell receptor beta chains from one sample in a study of shared clonotypes between healthy human individuals. Assay used: immunoSEQ multiplex PCR; TCRdb lists only in-frame clones, some missing. This sample has about 1.1 million clones; 75% to 85% occur once, and the top ten carry under 0.65%. Material for sequencing was memory CD4+ T cells from PBMCs. Receptors originate from a man between 18 and 35 years old in good health. Some clones in this sample may be carry-over from other donors' samples. The conserved cysteine and the conserved F or W are not part of the CDR3 here. Fields, in order: V gene, CDR3 protein.

V: TRBV7-9
CDR3: ASSFSRERGETQY

V: TRBV11-2
CDR3: ASSMSSQETQY

V: TRBV19
CDR3: ASSIHQGAGNTIY

V: TRBV4-3
CDR3: ASSQDSRGLAGDGETQY

V: TRBV2
CDR3: ASSPSGTGELF

V: TRBV28
CDR3: ASSSGTKNIQY

V: TRBV18
CDR3: ASSPGLAKDYGYT

V: TRBV30
CDR3: AWSQEVTEAF

V: TRBV27
CDR3: ASSIRTGNEKLF

V: TRBV7-3
CDR3: ASSLTGVRGYT

V: TRBV4-2
CDR3: ASSQDGVRSTLYTEAF

V: TRBV5-1
CDR3: ASSLVGQNYEQY

V: TRBV4-2
CDR3: ASSQATSGSYNEQF

V: TRBV27
CDR3: ASSLLGVGNNEQF

V: TRBV9
CDR3: ASSAPSGNTGELF

V: TRBV2
CDR3: ASSVQRQEKLF

V: TRBV7-2
CDR3: ASRIRAPGDNEQF

V: TRBV5-1
CDR3: ASSPTGTREPQH

V: TRBV19
CDR3: ASSIGGNLNQPQH

V: TRBV18
CDR3: ASSPQTSRRTDTQY

V: TRBV30
CDR3: AWEGGNYGYT

V: TRBV6-1
CDR3: ASRELLSPRVC

V: TRBV5-1
CDR3: ASSGGDRTPQR

V: TRBV6-5
CDR3: ASSTGRRTEAF

V: TRBV25-1
CDR3: ASSEIGSGRTDTQY

V: TRBV7-2
CDR3: ASSPGASGRSGELF